Each of the 32 T cell receptor beta chains below was sequenced from the same sample in a study of regulatory T cells in long-lasting Graves disease. The time point: newly diagnosed GD, antithyroid drugs for less than 3 months. Extracted PBMC RNA gave rise to the TCR library. According to the study, TCR beta libraries were built with iRepertoire HTBI primers and CDR3-region Arm-PCR. TCRdb itself ran the multiplex PCR reads through MiXCR, one entry per CDR3 protein. The sample lists 300,000 to 400,000 distinct CDR3 sequences; 18% were seen once. Sequenced material: peripheral blood mononuclear cells (PBMCs), taken at new diagnosis, from a patient treated with antithyroid drugs. The receptors stem from a female donor with Graves disease.

This clonotype was detected ten times or more. J is TRBJ2-5 and V is TRBV12-3 or TRBV12-4; 15 bases agree with TRBD2. Trimming removed 6 bases from V and 5 bases from J; junction bases left unmatched: 10. The CDR3 sequence is 17 residues long. The CDR3 DNA reads TGTGCCAGCAGCGTCCCACTGGGACTAGCGGGAGGTGAGACCCAGTACTTC. Its protein product is CASSVPLGLAGGETQYF.

This chain links TRBV2 with TRBJ2-2, with D possibly TRBD2 on 5 matching bases. CDR1 is SNHLY and CDR2 is FYNNEI in the germline V gene. Trimming removed 4 bases from V and 4 bases from J, with 13 bases in between. This CDR3 spans 15 amino acids. The CDR3 sequence: CASSVVGEGTGELFF. DNA of the CDR3: TGTGCCAGCAGTGTAGTGGGAGAGGGCACCGGGGAGCTGTTTTTT.

Points on this clonotype: A read error may be the cause here, since a much bigger clone is one base away. This chain joins TRBV6-9 and TRBJ1-4; no reliable D call. The germline V and J ends were trimmed by 3 bases and 13 bases, with 15 bases remaining between them. CDR1 is MNHGY and CDR2 is SVAAGI in the germline V gene. CDR3 size: 13 residues. The CDR3 nucleotides read TGTGCCAGCAGTTACTCGAATGGGAGAGTACTGTTTTTT. Translation: CASSYSNGRVLFF.

A word on this clonotype: A far larger clone is only one base removed, so a read error is likely. The chain combines TRBV11-2 with TRBJ2-3; D unclear. This CDR3 region has 13 residues. V lost 4 bases to trimming and J lost 5 bases, with 10 bases between them. Germline V gene sequence: CDR1 SGHAT, CDR2 FQNNGV. The CDR3 here is CASSSTQRDTQYF. The CDR3 nucleotides read TGTGCCAGCAGCTCGACACAGAGAGATACGCAGTATTTT. Filled out from reference TRBV11-2 and TRBJ2-3, the complete variable domain reads EAGVAQSPRYKIIEKRQSVAFWCNPISGHATLYWYQQILGQGPKLLIQFQNNGVVDDSQLPKDRFSAERLKGVDSTLKIQPAKLEDSAVYLCASSSTQRDTQYFGPGTRLTVL.

The gene calls are TRBV6-1 and TRBJ2-1, with TRBD2 matching 8 bases. Germline CDR1 and CDR2: MNHNS and SASEGT. V lost 7 bases and J lost 0; bases outside the gene matches: 5. The CDR3 loop spans 15 amino acids. The CDR3 bases are TGTGCCAGCACGTCCGGGACTAGCTCCTACAATGAGCAGTTCTTC. Its protein product is CASTSGTSSYNEQFF.

This clonotype has more than one count but fewer than ten. Since a much larger clone is just one base distant, this may be a read error. J is TRBJ1-1 and V is TRBV19; 9 bases fit TRBD1. Germline lookup yields CDR1 LNHDA and CDR2 SQIVND (reference sequence). This CDR3 spans 13 amino acids. J was trimmed by 5 bases and V by 11 bases; bases with no gene match: 9. The CDR3 DNA reads as TGTGCCGGCCGGGACAGGGTTAATACTGAAGCTTTCTTT. Translation gives CAGRDRVNTEAFF.

Concerning this clonotype: It is likely a read error: a sequence one base away is far more abundant. V usage is TRBV7-9 and J usage is TRBJ2-7, with unresolved D. Germline values: CDR1 SEHNR, CDR2 FQNEAQ (reference sequence). The CDR3 runs to 11 residues. The CDR3 nucleotides are TGTGCCAGCAACTTAGAAGGCGAGCAGTACTTC. Protein product: CASNLEGEQYF.

This clonotype has a count of ten or more. The V and J genes are TRBV19 and TRBJ1-5; 9 bases match TRBD1. Per germline, CDR1 LNHDA and CDR2 SQIVND (reference sequence). V was clipped by 4 bases and J by 1 base; unmatched bases: 5. The CDR3 totals 16 residues. CDR3 in DNA: TGTGCCAGTAGTACCTTGACAGGGGGAAGCAATCAGCCCCAGCATTTT. Its protein product is CASSTLTGGSNQPQHF.

This clonotype has at least ten counts. The rearrangement links TRBV19 to TRBJ2-2, with D possibly matching TRBD1 (7 bases). The V gene's germline CDR1 is LNHDA and CDR2 SQIVND (reference sequence). The CDR3 is 20 residues long. Trimming stripped 6 bases from V and 4 bases from J, with 30 bases between. The CDR3: CASRGTRDSNPEEGTGELFF. The CDR3 region has the DNA TGTGCCAGTAGGGGGACCCGGGACAGTAATCCTGAGGAGGGCACCGGGGAGCTGTTTTTT.

In its sample, this clonotype was seen a few times. The chain is built from TRBV20-1 and TRBJ2-1; D is possibly TRBD1 (5 bases). Germline CDR1 reads DFQATT; CDR2 reads SNEGSKA (reference sequence). V was trimmed by 1 base and J by 4 bases, leaving 17 bases between them. The CDR3 is made up of 16 amino acids. CDR3 DNA: TGCAGTGCTAGAGCGGTGGGGCAGGCTCAATACAATGAGCAGTTCTTC. This sequence encodes CSARAVGQAQYNEQFF.

Many counts were recorded for this clonotype. The V and J genes are TRBV19 and TRBJ1-4, with no clear D. The ends were cut back, 3 bases at V and 0 bases at J, with 5 bases in the middle. Germline V gene lookup returns CDR1 LNHDA and CDR2 SQIVND (reference sequence). This CDR3 is built from 14 residues. CDR3 nucleotide sequence: TGTGCCAGTAGTATCCGAGCAACTAATGAAAAACTGTTTTTT. Protein: CASSIRATNEKLFF.

This clonotype was seen ten or more times. In nucleotides, the CDR3 is TGTGCCAGCTTGGAGACAGGGGCCTACGAGCAGTACTTC. Protein sequence: CASLETGAYEQYF. The chain uses TRBV7-9 and TRBJ2-7, with 8 bases matching TRBD1. The CDR3 is made up of 13 amino acids. Germline-derived CDR1 and CDR2 are SEHNR and FQNEAQ (reference sequence). With 8 bases clipped from V and 2 bases from J, the junction kept 5 bases outside the gene matches.

This clonotype was seen a few times. The chain couples TRBV6-1 to TRBJ2-5; no definite D call. Germline CDR1 and CDR2: MNHNS and SASEGT. Trimming took off 8 bases at V and 5 bases at J, with 9 bases between the two ends. This CDR3 has 11 residues. This chain's CDR3 is CASRTTETQYF. CDR3 DNA: TGTGCCAGCCGGACCACGGAGACCCAGTACTTC.

This clonotype was counted at least ten times. The CDR3 nucleotides read TGTGCCAGTGTCCCCGGACTTAATGAAAAACTGTTTTTT. Its protein is CASVPGLNEKLFF. The chain is built from TRBV2 and TRBJ1-4; D gene unclear. The germline V gene encodes CDR1 SNHLY and CDR2 FYNNEI. The V end was cut by 9 bases, the J end by 4 bases, with 12 bases between. The CDR3 runs 13 residues.

Concerning this clonotype: The junction departs from the called germline gene at one end, perhaps through a read error. The chain employs TRBV6-1 and TRBJ1-6, with D perhaps matching TRBD1 (5 bases). The CDR3 sequence is 13 residues long. CDR1 and CDR2 (germline): MNHNS, SASEGT. CDR3 in DNA: TGTGCCAGCGCACTAACAGGCTATTCACCCCTACACTTT. It is translated as CASALTGYSPLHF.

The sample holds many counts of this clonotype. The rearrangement links TRBV11-2 to TRBJ2-1; the D gene is possibly TRBD1 (6 bases). The CDR3 is made up of 15 amino acids. The germline V gene has CDR1 SGHAT and CDR2 FQNNGV. V was cut by 6 bases and J by 3 bases, with 15 bases left in between. The CDR3 DNA is TGTGCCAGCAGACCCGTAGGGGGTGACTACAATGAGCAGTTCTTC. As protein: CASRPVGGDYNEQFF.

A note on this clonotype: A read error is likely here: a far larger clone is one base away. V and J are TRBV11-2 and TRBJ2-1; D is unclear. Germline V gives CDR1 SGHAT, CDR2 FQNNGV. The CDR3 is made up of 15 amino acids. Trimming took 0 bases from V and 10 from J, leaving 16 bases between them. CDR3 region: CASSLDWAASYEQFF. CDR3 DNA: TGTGCCAGCAGCTTAGATTGGGCGGCCTCCTACGAGCAGTTCTTC.

This clonotype was recorded at least ten times. CDR3 protein: CASSPDRGGGNTIYF. The CDR3 DNA sequence: TGTGCCAGCAGTCCCGACAGGGGTGGTGGAAACACCATATATTTT. The V call is TRBV2, the J call TRBJ1-3, with 8 bases lining up with TRBD1. V trimming: 5 bases; J trimming: 3 bases; junction bases outside the gene matches: 6. The CDR3 runs 15 residues. Germline V gives CDR1 SNHLY, CDR2 FYNNEI.

The table lists this clonotype with many counts. The J gene is TRBJ2-3, the V gene TRBV11-3; D not resolved. Germline V gene data show CDR1 as SGHNT and CDR2 as YENEEA. The CDR3 covers 12 residues. V lost 5 bases and J 3 bases, leaving 6 bases between the germline ends. In DNA form, the CDR3 reads TGTGCCAGCAGCCATTCTACAGATACGCAGTATTTT. It specifies CASSHSTDTQYF.

This clonotype was seen at least ten times. The genes are TRBV29-1 and TRBJ2-5; 14 positions match TRBD2. The CDR3 runs 16 residues. Per germline, CDR1 SQVTM and CDR2 ANQGSEA. The V gene end was trimmed by 6 bases and the J gene end by 5 bases; junction bases not matched to a gene: 11. The CDR3 DNA is TGCAGCGTCGCAACTCCGGGACTAGCGGGAGCTGAGACCCAGTACTTC. Residues: CSVATPGLAGAETQYF.

Remarks on this clonotype: It differs at one base from a far larger clone, so likely a read error. The CDR3 DNA reads TGTGCCAGCAGCTTAGACCCGCGGAAGGGGACCCAGTACTTC. Its translation: CASSLDPRKGTQYF. V is TRBV11-3 and J is TRBJ2-1; D is undetermined. The J call may be mistaken, given a closer DNA end match to TRBJ2-5. CDR3 size: 14 residues. The germline CDR1 and CDR2 sequences are SGHNT and YENEEA.

CDR3 nucleotide sequence: TGTGCCAGCAAAAACCCGACAATAGGGGAAAAACTGTTTTTT. Its translation is CASKNPTIGEKLFF. The chain has TRBV6-1 and TRBJ1-4; the D is unclear. The CDR3 is made up of 14 amino acids. Germline loops: CDR1 MNHNS, CDR2 SASEGT. V lost 7 bases, J lost 8 bases, and 17 bases lay in between.

This clonotype came up once. The V call is TRBV11-3, the J call TRBJ2-5; 8 bases align to TRBD2. CDR3 length equals 15 residues. Per germline, CDR1 SGHNT and CDR2 YENEEA. Germline trimming cut 1 base from V and 5 bases from J; bases unmatched to any gene: 6. CDR3 amino acids: CASSLVREGRETQYF. The DNA of the CDR3 is TGTGCCAGCAGCTTAGTACGGGAGGGCCGGGAGACCCAGTACTTC.

V and J are TRBV3-1 and TRBJ2-7; D not resolved. V lost 0 bases to trimming and J lost 3 bases, with 6 bases between them. There are 13 residues in the CDR3. Germline loops: CDR1 LGHDT, CDR2 YNNKEL (reference sequence). The CDR3 DNA reads as TGTGCCAGCAGCCAAGAAGGAAGCTACGAGCAGTACTTC. It encodes CASSQEGSYEQYF.

The rearrangement joins TRBV7-2 to TRBJ1-2, with D perhaps matching TRBD1 (6 bases). Germline V gives CDR1 SGHTA, CDR2 FQGNSA. This CDR3 has 14 residues. Trimming left V 3 bases short and J 2 bases short, with 10 bases between. CDR3 sequence reads: CASSFPTGNYGYTF. In nucleotides, the CDR3 is TGTGCCAGCAGCTTCCCTACAGGGAACTATGGCTACACCTTC.

At least ten counts were recorded for this clonotype. This sequence joins TRBV5-1 and TRBJ2-1; TRBD2 might be the D (6 bases). Trimming pared 4 bases from V and 3 bases from J, leaving 11 bases between. The CDR3 sequence is 14 residues long. In germline, CDR1 is SGHRS, CDR2 YFSETQ. CDR3: CASSAGLYYNEQFF. The CDR3 DNA follows: TGCGCCAGCAGCGCGGGACTCTACTACAATGAGCAGTTCTTC.

This chain uses TRBV5-1 with TRBJ2-7; D possibly corresponds to TRBD1 (5 bases). Between the trimmed V and J ends, which lost 1 base and 3 bases, there was a span of 11 bases. CDR3 length: 14 residues. Germline V CDR1 and CDR2: SGHRS, YFSETQ. For the CDR3, the DNA is TGCGCCAGCAGCTTGTACCAGGGAAACTACGAGCAGTACTTC. Translation gives CASSLYQGNYEQYF.

This clonotype has at least ten counts. The genes are TRBV6-1 and TRBJ2-7; 9 bases are a match to TRBD1. The CDR3 extends over 15 amino acids. The V and J ends lost 10 bases and 6 bases, in that order; junction bases with no gene match: 16. Germline V gene lookup returns CDR1 MNHNS and CDR2 SASEGT. The CDR3 is CATTHSPGQGAEQYF. In nucleotides, the CDR3 is TGTGCCACCACGCATTCCCCGGGACAGGGTGCCGAGCAGTACTTC.

This clonotype occurred a few times. V and J are TRBV20-1 and TRBJ2-3, with 8 positions matching TRBD2. With 0 bases clipped from V and 5 bases from J, the junction kept 7 bases outside the gene matches. This CDR3 is 15 amino acids long. Germline lookup yields CDR1 DFQATT and CDR2 SNEGSKA (reference sequence). The CDR3 protein is CSARDSTSGRDTQYF. For the CDR3, the DNA is TGCAGTGCTAGAGATAGCACTAGCGGACGAGATACGCAGTATTTT.

This clonotype was seen ten or more times. The chain joins TRBV9 to TRBJ2-7; the match to TRBD1 covers 9 bases. Germline lookup yields CDR1 SGDLS and CDR2 YYNGEE. The junction had 7 bases not matched to a gene; V was cut back by 4 bases and J by 5 bases. The CDR3 runs 14 residues. The CDR3 protein is CASSLGQGGDEQYF. The CDR3, as DNA: TGTGCCAGCAGCTTGGGACAGGGAGGAGACGAGCAGTACTTC. Together with reference TRBV9 and TRBJ2-7, the CDR3 gives the full variable domain: DSGVTQTPKHLITATGQRVTLRCSPRSGDLSVYWYQQSLDQGLQFLIQYYNGEERAKGNILERFSAQQFPDLHSELNLSSLELGDSALYFCASSLGQGGDEQYFGPGTRLTVT.

This clonotype has ten or more counts. The chain recombines TRBV28 with TRBJ1-4, with 7 positions matching TRBD1. Unmatched junction bases numbered 8, after V lost 4 bases and J lost 6 bases. The CDR3 extends over 15 amino acids. Germline CDR1 and CDR2: MDHEN and SYDVKM. For the CDR3, the DNA is TGTGCCAGCAGTTACCTTAGGGGGCCCTATGAAAAACTGTTTTTT. It encodes CASSYLRGPYEKLFF. Together with reference TRBV28 and TRBJ1-4, the CDR3 gives the full variable domain: DVKVTQSSRYLVKRTGEKVFLECVQDMDHENMFWYRQDPGLGLRLIYFSYDVKMKEKGDIPEGYSVSREKKERFSLILESASTNQTSMYLCASSYLRGPYEKLFFGSGTQLSVL.

The V and J genes are TRBV12-5 and TRBJ2-3; D is possibly TRBD2 (5 bases). V lost 8 bases and J 0 bases, leaving 18 bases between the germline ends. Germline V lookup: CDR1 LGHNT, CDR2 FRNRAP. The CDR3 consists of 16 residues. This CDR3 is CASPRPSGSSTDTQYF. The DNA for the CDR3 is TGTGCTAGTCCACGCCCTTCGGGGAGTAGCACAGATACGCAGTATTTT.